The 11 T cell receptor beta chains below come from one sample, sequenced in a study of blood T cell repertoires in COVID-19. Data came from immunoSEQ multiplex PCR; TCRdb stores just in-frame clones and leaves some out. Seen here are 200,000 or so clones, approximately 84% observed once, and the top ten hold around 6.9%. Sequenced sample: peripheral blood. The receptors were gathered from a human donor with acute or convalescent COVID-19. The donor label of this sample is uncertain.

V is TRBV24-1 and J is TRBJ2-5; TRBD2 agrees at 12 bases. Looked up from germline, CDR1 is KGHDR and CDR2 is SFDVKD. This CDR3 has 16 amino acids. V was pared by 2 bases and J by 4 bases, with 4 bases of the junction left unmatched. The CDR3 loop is CATSDSKTSGRETQYF. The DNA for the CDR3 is TGTGCCACCAGTGATTCGAAGACTAGCGGGAGAGAGACCCAGTACTTC.

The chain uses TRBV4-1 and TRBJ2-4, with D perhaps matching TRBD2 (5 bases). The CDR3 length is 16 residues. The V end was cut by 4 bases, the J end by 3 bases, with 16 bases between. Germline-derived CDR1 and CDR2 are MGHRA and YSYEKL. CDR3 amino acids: CASSPRREGDKNIQYF. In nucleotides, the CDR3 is TGCGCCAGCAGCCCTCGACGCGAGGGAGACAAAAACATTCAGTACTTC.

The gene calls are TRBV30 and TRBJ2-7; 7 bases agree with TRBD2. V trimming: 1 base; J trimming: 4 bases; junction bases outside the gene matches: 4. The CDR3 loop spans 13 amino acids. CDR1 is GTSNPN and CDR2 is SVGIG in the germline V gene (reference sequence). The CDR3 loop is CAWSGAGVYEQYF. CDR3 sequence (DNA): TGTGCCTGGAGTGGCGCGGGAGTATACGAGCAGTACTTC.

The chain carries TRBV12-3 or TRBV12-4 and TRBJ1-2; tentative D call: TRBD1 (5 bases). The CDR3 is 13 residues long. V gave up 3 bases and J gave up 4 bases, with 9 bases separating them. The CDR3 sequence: CASSLDNIYGYTF. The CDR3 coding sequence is TGTGCCAGCAGTTTGGACAACATCTATGGCTACACCTTC.

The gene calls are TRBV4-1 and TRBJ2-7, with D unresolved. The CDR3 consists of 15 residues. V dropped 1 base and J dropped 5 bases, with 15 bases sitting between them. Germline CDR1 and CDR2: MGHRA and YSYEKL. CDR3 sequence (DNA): TGCGCCAGCAGCCAAGTAATCTCGGGTCTCGACGAGCAGTACTTC. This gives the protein CASSQVISGLDEQYF.

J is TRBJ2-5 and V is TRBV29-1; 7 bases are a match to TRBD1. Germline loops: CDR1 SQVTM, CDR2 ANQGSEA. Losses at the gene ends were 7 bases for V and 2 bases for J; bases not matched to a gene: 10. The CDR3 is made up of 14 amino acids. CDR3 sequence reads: CSAGKGQIQETQYF. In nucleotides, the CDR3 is TGCAGCGCCGGAAAGGGACAGATTCAAGAGACCCAGTACTTC.

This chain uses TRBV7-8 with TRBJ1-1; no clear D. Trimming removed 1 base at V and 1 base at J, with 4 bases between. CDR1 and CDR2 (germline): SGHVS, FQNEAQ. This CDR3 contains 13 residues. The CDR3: CASSLVRNTEAFF. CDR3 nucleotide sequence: TGTGCCAGCAGCTTAGTCAGGAACACTGAAGCTTTCTTT.

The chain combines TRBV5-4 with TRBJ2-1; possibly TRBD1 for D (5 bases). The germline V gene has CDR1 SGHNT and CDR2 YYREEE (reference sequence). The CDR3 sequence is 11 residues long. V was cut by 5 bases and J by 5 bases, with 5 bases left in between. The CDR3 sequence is CASRTDNEQFF. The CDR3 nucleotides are TGTGCCAGCAGGACAGACAATGAGCAGTTCTTC.

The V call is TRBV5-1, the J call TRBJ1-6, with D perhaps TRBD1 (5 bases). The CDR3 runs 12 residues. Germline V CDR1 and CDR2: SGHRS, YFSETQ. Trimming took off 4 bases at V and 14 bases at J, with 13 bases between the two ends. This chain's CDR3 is CASSEPGGTLHF. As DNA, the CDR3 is TGCGCCAGCAGCGAACCCGGGGGAACCCTCCACTTT.

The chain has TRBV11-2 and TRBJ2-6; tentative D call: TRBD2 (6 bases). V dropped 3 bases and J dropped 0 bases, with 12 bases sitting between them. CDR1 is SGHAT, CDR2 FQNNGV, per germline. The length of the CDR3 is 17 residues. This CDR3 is CASSFELAVSGANVLTF. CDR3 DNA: TGTGCCAGCAGCTTCGAACTAGCAGTCTCTGGGGCCAACGTCCTGACTTTC.

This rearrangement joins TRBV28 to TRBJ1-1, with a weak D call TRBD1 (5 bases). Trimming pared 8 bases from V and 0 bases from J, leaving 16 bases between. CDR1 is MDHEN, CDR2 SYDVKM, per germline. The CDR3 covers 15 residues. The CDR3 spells CASGGDAQMNTEAFF. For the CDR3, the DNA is TGTGCCAGCGGAGGGGACGCCCAAATGAACACTGAAGCTTTCTTT.